Ten or more counts support the clone carrying this T cell receptor beta chain. One entry per CDR3 protein, called by TCRdb with MiXCR from the 5' RACE reads. This repertoire shows 50,000 or so distinct CDR3 sequences, 8% to 8.5% found once; its top ten account for around a tenth. The data were obtained in a study of early T cells in non-severe SARS-CoV-2 infection. Losses at the gene ends were 1 base for V and 6 bases for J; bases not matched to a gene: 4. The CDR3 spans 15 residues. Germline V gene lookup returns CDR1 SGHTA and CDR2 FQGNSA. This TCR was sampled from an adult who was a healthcare worker with PCR-confirmed SARS-CoV-2 infection or an uninfected control (not recorded which). The J gene is TRBJ2-1, the V gene TRBV7-2, with 9 bases fitting TRBD2. Material for sequencing was whole blood. CDR3 amino acids: CASSLGLAGTNEQFF. The CDR3 DNA sequence: TGTGCCAGCAGCTTAGGTCTAGCGGGAACCAATGAGCAGTTCTTC.